The present entry profiles one T cell receptor beta chain with its context. The target antigen is unknown. This entry belongs to a study of CD8 T cells in ankylosing spondylitis. TCRdb ran MiXCR on the 5' RACE reads and lists one entry per CDR3 protein. The sample contains over 200,000 distinct CDR3 sequences, approximately 16% of which appear only once. After removal of 5 bases from V and 2 bases from J, the junction contained 12 bases not matched to a gene. The CDR3 is 16 residues long. Germline V gene data show CDR1 as SGHTA and CDR2 as FQGNSA. Study outcomes and limitations: A TCR beta motif of about eight highly homologous variants appeared characteristic of ankylosing spondylitis blood.

This chain links TRBV7-2 with TRBJ2-7, with 7 positions matching TRBD1. The sample comprised blood, either unsorted or a sorted T cell fraction (not recorded which). The receptor was derived from a male donor with ankylosing spondylitis. The CDR3 coding sequence is TGTGCCAGCAGCGGCACCGGGACAGAAATGACCTACGAGCAGTACTTC. It codes for CASSGTGTEMTYEQYF.